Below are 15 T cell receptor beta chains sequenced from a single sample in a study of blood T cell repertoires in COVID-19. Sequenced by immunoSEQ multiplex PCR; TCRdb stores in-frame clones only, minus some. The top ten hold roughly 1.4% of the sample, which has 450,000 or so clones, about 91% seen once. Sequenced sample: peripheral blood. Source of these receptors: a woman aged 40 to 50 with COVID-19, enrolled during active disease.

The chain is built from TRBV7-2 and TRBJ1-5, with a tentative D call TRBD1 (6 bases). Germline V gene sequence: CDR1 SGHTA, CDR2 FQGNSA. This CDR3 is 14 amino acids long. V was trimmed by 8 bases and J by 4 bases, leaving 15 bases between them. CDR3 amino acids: CASRKDSRNQPQHF. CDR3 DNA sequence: TGTGCCAGCCGAAAGGACAGCCGAAATCAGCCCCAGCATTTT.

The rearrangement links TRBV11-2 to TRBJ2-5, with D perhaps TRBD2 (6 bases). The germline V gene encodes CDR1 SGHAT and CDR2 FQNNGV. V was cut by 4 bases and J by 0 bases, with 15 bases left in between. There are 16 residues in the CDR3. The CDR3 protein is CASSSSAGAYQETQYF. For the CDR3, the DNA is TGTGCCAGCAGCTCCTCAGCGGGCGCGTACCAAGAGACCCAGTACTTC. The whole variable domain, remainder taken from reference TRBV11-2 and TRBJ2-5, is EAGVAQSPRYKIIEKRQSVAFWCNPISGHATLYWYQQILGQGPKLLIQFQNNGVVDDSQLPKDRFSAERLKGVDSTLKIQPAKLEDSAVYLCASSSSAGAYQETQYFGPGTRLLVL.

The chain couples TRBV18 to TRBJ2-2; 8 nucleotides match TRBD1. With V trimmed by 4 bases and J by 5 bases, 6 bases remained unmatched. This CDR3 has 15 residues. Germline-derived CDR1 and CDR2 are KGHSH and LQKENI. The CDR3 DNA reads TGTGCCAGCTCACTACAGGGGGAGCGAACCGGGGAGCTGTTTTTT. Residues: CASSLQGERTGELFF.

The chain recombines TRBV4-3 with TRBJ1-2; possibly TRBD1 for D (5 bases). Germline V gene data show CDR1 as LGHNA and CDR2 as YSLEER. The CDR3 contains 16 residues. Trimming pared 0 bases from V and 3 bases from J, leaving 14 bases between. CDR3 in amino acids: CASSQDEAGSYYGYTF. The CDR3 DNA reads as TGCGCCAGCAGCCAAGATGAGGCAGGGTCCTACTATGGCTACACCTTC.

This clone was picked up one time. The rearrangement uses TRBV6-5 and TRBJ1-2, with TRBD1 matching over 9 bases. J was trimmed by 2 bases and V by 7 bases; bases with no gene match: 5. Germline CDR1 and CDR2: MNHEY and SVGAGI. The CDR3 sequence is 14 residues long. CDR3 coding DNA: TGTGCCAGCACCGGGACAGGGCGGAACTATGGCTACACCTTC. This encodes CASTGTGRNYGYTF.

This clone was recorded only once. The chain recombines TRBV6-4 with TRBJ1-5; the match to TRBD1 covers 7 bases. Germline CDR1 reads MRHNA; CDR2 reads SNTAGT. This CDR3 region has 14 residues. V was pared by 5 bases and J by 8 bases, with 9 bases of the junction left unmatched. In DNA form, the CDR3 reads TGTGCCAGCAGTCCCGCGACAGGGATGGAGCCCCAGCATTTT. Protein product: CASSPATGMEPQHF.

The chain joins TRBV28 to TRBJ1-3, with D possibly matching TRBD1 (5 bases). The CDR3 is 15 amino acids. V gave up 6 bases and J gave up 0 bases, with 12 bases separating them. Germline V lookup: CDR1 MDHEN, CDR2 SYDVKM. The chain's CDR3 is CASSGGGNSGNTIYF. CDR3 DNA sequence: TGTGCCAGCAGCGGCGGGGGAAACTCTGGAAACACCATATATTTT.

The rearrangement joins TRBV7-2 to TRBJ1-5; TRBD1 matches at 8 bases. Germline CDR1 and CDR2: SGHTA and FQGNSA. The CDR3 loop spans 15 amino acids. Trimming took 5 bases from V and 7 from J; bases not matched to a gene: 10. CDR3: CASSRDRGGWQPQHF. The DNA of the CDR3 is TGTGCCAGCAGCCGCGACAGGGGAGGTTGGCAGCCCCAGCATTTT. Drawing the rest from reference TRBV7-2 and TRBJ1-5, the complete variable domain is GAGVSQSPSNKVTEKGKDVELRCDPISGHTALYWYRQSLGQGLEFLIYFQGNSAPDKSGLPSDRFSAERTGGSVSTLTIQRTQQEDSAVYLCASSRDRGGWQPQHFGDGTRLSIL.

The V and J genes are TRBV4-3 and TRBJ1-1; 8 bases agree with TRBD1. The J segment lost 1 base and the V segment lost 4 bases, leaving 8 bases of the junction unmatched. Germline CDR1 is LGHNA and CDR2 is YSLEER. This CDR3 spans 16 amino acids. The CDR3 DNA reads TGCGCCAGCAGCCTGGGACAGGACCCATGGAACACTGAAGCTTTCTTT. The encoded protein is CASSLGQDPWNTEAFF.

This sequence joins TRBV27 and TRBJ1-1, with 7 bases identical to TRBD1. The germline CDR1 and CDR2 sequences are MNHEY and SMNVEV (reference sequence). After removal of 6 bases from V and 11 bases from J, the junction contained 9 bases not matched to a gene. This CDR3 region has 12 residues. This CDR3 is CASRPLQGLAFF. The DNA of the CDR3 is TGTGCCAGCAGACCGTTACAGGGGCTCGCTTTCTTT.

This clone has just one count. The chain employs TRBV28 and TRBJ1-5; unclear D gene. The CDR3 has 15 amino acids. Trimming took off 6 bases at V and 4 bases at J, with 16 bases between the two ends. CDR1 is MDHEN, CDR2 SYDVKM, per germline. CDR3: CASSSRLIGNQPQHF. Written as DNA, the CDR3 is TGTGCCAGCAGCTCCAGATTAATCGGGAATCAGCCCCAGCATTTT.

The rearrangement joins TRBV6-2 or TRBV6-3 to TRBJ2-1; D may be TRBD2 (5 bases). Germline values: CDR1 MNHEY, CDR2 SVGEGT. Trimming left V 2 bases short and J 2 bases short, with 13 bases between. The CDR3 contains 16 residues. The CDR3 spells CASSYRSSGTYNEQFF. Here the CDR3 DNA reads TGTGCCAGCAGTTACAGGTCCAGCGGCACCTACAATGAGCAGTTCTTC.

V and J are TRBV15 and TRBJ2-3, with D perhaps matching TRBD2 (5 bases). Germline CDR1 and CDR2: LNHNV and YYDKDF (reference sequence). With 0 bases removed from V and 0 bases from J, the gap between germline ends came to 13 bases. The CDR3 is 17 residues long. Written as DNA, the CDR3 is TGTGCCACCAGCAGAGATGGTCGGGGAACTAGCACAGATACGCAGTATTTT. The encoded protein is CATSRDGRGTSTDTQYF.

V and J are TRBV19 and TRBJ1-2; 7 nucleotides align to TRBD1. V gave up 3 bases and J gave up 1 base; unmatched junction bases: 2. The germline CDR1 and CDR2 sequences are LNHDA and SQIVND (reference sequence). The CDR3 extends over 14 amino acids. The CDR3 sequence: CASSMQGVNYGYTF. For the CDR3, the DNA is TGTGCCAGTAGTATGCAGGGGGTTAACTATGGCTACACCTTC.

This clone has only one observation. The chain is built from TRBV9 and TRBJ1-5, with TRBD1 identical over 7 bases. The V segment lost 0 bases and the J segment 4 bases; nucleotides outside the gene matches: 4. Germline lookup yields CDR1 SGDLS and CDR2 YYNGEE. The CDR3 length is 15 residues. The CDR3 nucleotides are TGTGCCAGCAGCGTAGATCCCAGGGGGAATCAGCCCCAGCATTTT. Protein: CASSVDPRGNQPQHF.